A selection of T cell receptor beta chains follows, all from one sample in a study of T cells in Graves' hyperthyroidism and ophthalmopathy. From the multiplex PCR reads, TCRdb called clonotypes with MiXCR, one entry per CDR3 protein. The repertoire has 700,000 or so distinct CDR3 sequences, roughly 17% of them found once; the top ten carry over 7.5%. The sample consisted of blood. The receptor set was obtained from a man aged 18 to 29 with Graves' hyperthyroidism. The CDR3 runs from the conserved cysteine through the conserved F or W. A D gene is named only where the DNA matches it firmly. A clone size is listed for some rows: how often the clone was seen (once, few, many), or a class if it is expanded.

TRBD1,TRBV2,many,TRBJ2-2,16,TGTGCCAGCAGTGAAGCGCGGCAGGGGGTAACCGGGGAGCTGTTTTTT,CASSEARQGVTGELFF
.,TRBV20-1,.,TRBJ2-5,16,TGCAGTGCAAACCCCCACCTGAGGGCCGCCCAAGAGACCCAGTACTTC,CSANPHLRAAQETQYF
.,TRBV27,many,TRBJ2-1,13,TGTGCCAGCAGTTTTTACAGAAACAATGAGCAGTTCTTC,CASSFYRNNEQFF
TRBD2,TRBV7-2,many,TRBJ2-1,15,TGTGCCAGCAGCTTAGGACTAGCGGGATCGGATGAGCAGTTCTTC,CASSLGLAGSDEQFF
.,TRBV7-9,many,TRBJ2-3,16,TGTGCCAGCAGCCCGACTGGGGAGACACACAAAGATACGCAGTATTTT,CASSPTGETHKDTQYF
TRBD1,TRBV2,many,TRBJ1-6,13,TGTGCCCGGCAGGGACAGGGCTCTTCACCCCTCCACTTT,CARQGQGSSPLHF
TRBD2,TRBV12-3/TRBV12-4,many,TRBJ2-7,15,TGTGCCAGCAGTACTAGCGGGAGGGATTTCCACGAGCAGTACTTC,CASSTSGRDFHEQYF
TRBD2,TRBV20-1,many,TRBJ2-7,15,TGCAGTGCTAGAGATGACGGGACTAGCGGCTACGAGCAGTACTTC,CSARDDGTSGYEQYF
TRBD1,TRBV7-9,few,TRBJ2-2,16,TGTGCCAGCAGCGGCCCACAGGGGGTAATCACCGGGGAGCTGTTTTTT,CASSGPQGVITGELFF
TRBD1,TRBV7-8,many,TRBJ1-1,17,TGTGCCAGCAGCCCTACCTACCACCGGGACAGGGATACTGAAGCTTTCTTT,CASSPTYHRDRDTEAFF
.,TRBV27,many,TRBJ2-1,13,TGTGCCAGCAGTCCCTACATCCGAAATGAGCAGTTCTTC,CASSPYIRNEQFF
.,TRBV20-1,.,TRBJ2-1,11,TGCAGTGCGTCTCAGCGGAATGAGCAGTTCTTC,CSASQRNEQFF
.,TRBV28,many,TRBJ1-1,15,TGTGCCAGCAGGACTGCATGGGGAAAGGATACTGAAGCTTTCTTT,CASRTAWGKDTEAFF
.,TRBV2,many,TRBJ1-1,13,TGTGCCAGCAGTGTGTACAGGAACACTGAAGCTTTCTTT,CASSVYRNTEAFF
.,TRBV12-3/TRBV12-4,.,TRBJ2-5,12,TGTGCCAGCAGTGAGGGGGGGGGATCCCAGTACTTC,CASSEGGGSQYF
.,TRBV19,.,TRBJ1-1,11,TGTGCCAGTATGGGGGGCGCTGAAGCTTTCTTT,CASMGGAEAFF
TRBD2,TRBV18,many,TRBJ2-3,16,TGTGCCAGCTCAAGACTAGCGGGAGGCCGCACAGATACGCAGTATTTT,CASSRLAGGRTDTQYF
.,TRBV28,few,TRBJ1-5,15,TGTGTCAGCAGTTTATCCCAGGGTCACAATCAGCCCCAGCATTTT,CVSSLSQGHNQPQHF
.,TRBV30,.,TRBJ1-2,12,TGTGCCTCAGGTAGAGCCGTCTATGGCTACACCTTC,CASGRAVYGYTF